This paragraph reports one T cell receptor beta chain. V dropped 11 bases and J dropped 5; count of bases not matched to a gene: 6. Germline V gene lookup returns CDR1 SNHLY and CDR2 FYNNEI. The CDR3 spans 14 residues. This specimen comes from a study of blood T cell repertoires in COVID-19. Original methodology: For nucleated cells, counts were estimated from reference gene primer amplification. The protocol was immunoSEQ multiplex PCR, while the TCRdb copy is restricted to in-frame clones and leaves out a portion. D and trimming come from the DNA, and the V and J calls and clone size come from that table. The sample records a few hundred thousand clones, around four fifths being singletons.

This sequence was found in a woman older than 75 with COVID-19, enrolled during active disease. V usage is TRBV2 and J usage is TRBJ2-2, with TRBD1 identical over 12 bases. Sequencing used peripheral blood. The CDR3 reads CAGKGQGATGELFF. The CDR3 DNA is TGTGCCGGAAAGGGACAGGGGGCGACCGGGGAGCTGTTTTTT.